The clone carrying this T cell receptor beta chain was counted ten times or more. Antigen unknown. This sample is part of a study of CD8 T cells in ankylosing spondylitis. Overall study results and limits: Some of these motif variants have turned up before, in reports on reactive arthritis synovial fluid and blood. Clones linked to the disease showed a CD8+ phenotype. They occurred at relatively low frequencies in peripheral blood. Typical of ankylosing spondylitis blood, it appeared, was a TCR beta motif of eight highly homologous variants. Reportedly, matched ankylosing spondylitis synovial fluid was significantly enriched for disease-linked clones.

The CDR3 has 13 amino acids. Per the germline V gene, CDR1 is SGDLS and CDR2 is YYNGEE. The ends were cut back, 6 bases at V and 3 bases at J, with 13 bases in the middle. The TCR beta libraries were generated through quantitative 5'-RACE incorporating molecular barcodes. TCRdb itself ran the 5' RACE reads through MiXCR, one entry per CDR3 protein. The table has about 220,000 distinct CDR3 sequences, just under 7.5% seen once. The sequencing input was blood, either unsorted or a sorted T cell fraction (not recorded which). The receptor was isolated from a male donor with ankylosing spondylitis. The rearrangement links TRBV9 to TRBJ2-7, with D perhaps matching TRBD1 or TRBD2 (5 bases each). The CDR3 coding sequence is TGTGCCAGCATGGGACCCAACCACTACGAGCAGTACTTC. As protein: CASMGPNHYEQYF.